Shown below are 24 T cell receptor beta chains from a single sample sequenced in a study of blood T cell repertoires in COVID-19. Profiling relied on immunoSEQ multiplex PCR, and the TCRdb table lists in-frame clones only, not all of them. The sample lists about 46,000 clones, 80% to 90% occurring once. Sequenced material: peripheral blood. Receptors were obtained from a human donor in a cohort sampled during active COVID-19. The donor label of this sample is uncertain.

The chain couples TRBV6-5 to TRBJ2-7; a possible D gene is TRBD1 (5 bases). The germline V gene has CDR1 MNHEY and CDR2 SVGAGI. V lost 6 bases and J 4 bases, leaving 13 bases between the germline ends. The CDR3 is made up of 13 amino acids. As DNA, the CDR3 is TGTGCCAGCAGGACAGCTGGGTCGTACGAGCAGTACTTC. This gives the protein CASRTAGSYEQYF.

This clone was seen only once. This chain links TRBV29-1 with TRBJ1-2; no firm D call. Germline V gene sequence: CDR1 SQVTM, CDR2 ANQGSEA. The CDR3 runs to 13 residues. The V end lost 7 bases, the J end lost 3 bases, and 15 bases lay between the germline ends. The CDR3 nucleotides read TGCAGCGCCGGTCGGAAGGAGTACTATGGCTACACCTTC. Translated, it gives CSAGRKEYYGYTF.

The chain joins TRBV14 to TRBJ2-2, with 7 bases matching TRBD1. The CDR3 length is 14 residues. From germline, CDR1 is SGHDN and CDR2 FVKESK. Trimming at V came to 5 bases and at J to 4 bases, leaving 4 bases not matched to a gene. As DNA, the CDR3 is TGTGCCAGCAGCAGGGGGCTGGGCACCGGGGAGCTGTTTTTT. Protein sequence: CASSRGLGTGELFF.

V usage is TRBV7-2 and J usage is TRBJ2-1; TRBD2 matches 9 bases. This CDR3 comprises 15 residues. The J segment lost 6 bases and the V segment lost 1 base, leaving 4 bases of the junction unmatched. Per the germline V gene, CDR1 is SGHTA and CDR2 is FQGNSA. As DNA, the CDR3 is TGTGCCAGCAGCTTAGTAGCGGGGGTCGCCAATGAGCAGTTCTTC. This codes for CASSLVAGVANEQFF.

This sequence joins TRBV10-3 and TRBJ2-2; 7 positions agree with TRBD1. Germline lookup yields CDR1 ENHRY and CDR2 SYGVKD. The CDR3 consists of 14 residues. Germline trimming cut 4 bases from V and 6 bases from J; bases unmatched to any gene: 5. CDR3 in amino acids: CAISVDRESGELFF. The CDR3, as DNA: TGTGCCATCAGTGTTGACAGGGAGTCCGGGGAGCTGTTTTTT.

V usage is TRBV27 and J usage is TRBJ2-7; 8 bases align to TRBD1. Trimming took 2 bases from V and 2 from J; bases not matched to a gene: 2. The CDR3 totals 14 residues. Germline-derived CDR1 and CDR2 are MNHEY and SMNVEV (reference sequence). The CDR3, as DNA: TGTGCCAGCAGTTTAGACAGGGGAACCTACGAGCAGTACTTC. Amino acids: CASSLDRGTYEQYF.

The V gene is TRBV28, the J gene TRBJ1-1, with 8 nucleotides matching TRBD1. Trimming cost V 5 bases and J 0 bases; bases outside gene matches: 11. The germline gives CDR1 MDHEN, CDR2 SYDVKM. This CDR3 comprises 17 residues. The DNA for the CDR3 is TGTGCCAGCAGTATGCGAGGACAGGGTTTAATGAACACTGAAGCTTTCTTT. Amino acid sequence: CASSMRGQGLMNTEAFF.

This clone is deemed medium-sized. V usage is TRBV6-6 and J usage is TRBJ1-3; D ambiguous. The ends were cut back, 6 bases at V and 5 bases at J, with 20 bases in the middle. CDR1 MNHNY and CDR2 SVGAGI come from the germline V gene (reference sequence). The CDR3 runs to 16 residues. CDR3 region: CASRSLDDSRRNTIYF. The CDR3 DNA reads as TGTGCCAGCAGATCGCTCGACGACTCCCGAAGAAACACCATATATTTT.

The CDR3 sequence: CASSYGLGQGALYGYTF. The CDR3, as DNA: TGCGCCAGCAGCTACGGTCTGGGCCAGGGGGCACTCTATGGCTACACCTTC. This chain uses TRBV5-1 with TRBJ1-2, with 8 bases aligning to TRBD1. This CDR3 is built from 17 residues. The ends lost 3 bases at V and 4 bases at J; junction bases unmatched: 14. From germline, CDR1 is SGHRS and CDR2 YFSETQ. The full variable domain, with the rest looked up from reference TRBV5-1 and TRBJ1-2, is KAGVTQTPRYLIKTRGQQVTLSCSPISGHRSVSWYQQTPGQGLQFLFEYFSETQRNKGNFPGRFSGRQFSNSRSEMNVSTLELGDSALYLCASSYGLGQGALYGYTFGSGTRLTVV.

The chain has TRBV12-3 or TRBV12-4 and TRBJ2-3; D gene uncertain. With 4 bases removed from V and 5 bases from J, the gap between germline ends came to 10 bases. This CDR3 has 13 residues. DNA for the CDR3: TGTGCCAGCAGTTCCGGTTCAGGAGATACGCAGTATTTT. It codes for CASSSGSGDTQYF.

The chain carries TRBV5-1 and TRBJ2-1, with TRBD2 identical over 11 bases. The ends lost 2 bases at V and 2 bases at J; junction bases unmatched: 9. The CDR3 totals 18 residues. Germline CDR1 SGHRS, CDR2 YFSETQ. CDR3 sequence: CASSFGSATSGAYNEQFF. In nucleotides, the CDR3 is TGCGCCAGCAGCTTTGGGAGCGCGACTAGCGGGGCCTACAATGAGCAGTTCTTC. The entire variable domain, with the rest obtained from reference TRBV5-1 and TRBJ2-1, is as follows: KAGVTQTPRYLIKTRGQQVTLSCSPISGHRSVSWYQQTPGQGLQFLFEYFSETQRNKGNFPGRFSGRQFSNSRSEMNVSTLELGDSALYLCASSFGSATSGAYNEQFFGPGTRLTVL.

The gene calls are TRBV19 and TRBJ2-7; 11 nucleotides match TRBD1. V lost 5 bases and J lost 5; bases outside the gene matches: 5. The germline CDR1 and CDR2 sequences are LNHDA and SQIVND (reference sequence). The CDR3 consists of 14 residues. CDR3 bases: TGTGCCAGTAGTCCGGGACAGGGGGTTCACGAGCAGTACTTC. Encoded protein: CASSPGQGVHEQYF.

The J gene is TRBJ2-3, the V gene TRBV25-1; 7 positions match TRBD1. Germline loops: CDR1 MGHDK, CDR2 SYGVNS. J was trimmed by 7 bases and V by 4 bases; bases with no gene match: 5. The CDR3 sequence is 13 residues long. DNA of the CDR3: TGTGCCAGCAGTGTACAGGGGCTAAATACGCAGTATTTT. Amino acids: CASSVQGLNTQYF.

The J gene is TRBJ1-1, the V gene TRBV12-3 or TRBV12-4, with D perhaps TRBD1 (5 bases). The CDR3 runs to 12 residues. Trimming removed 6 bases from V and 12 bases from J, with 17 bases in between. The CDR3 protein is CASSQTSGPSFF. CDR3 DNA: TGTGCCAGCAGCCAAACCTCAGGGCCCTCTTTCTTT.

The J gene is TRBJ1-1, the V gene TRBV2, with 7 bases that match TRBD1. The CDR3 is 16 residues long. Germline lookup yields CDR1 SNHLY and CDR2 FYNNEI. The V segment lost 4 bases and the J segment 1 base; nucleotides outside the gene matches: 9. The CDR3 DNA is TGTGCCAGCAGTGCCAGGGACAGCACTTCGAACACTGAAGCTTTCTTT. This encodes CASSARDSTSNTEAFF.

This chain links TRBV4-3 with TRBJ1-5; D is unresolved. Germline V gene data show CDR1 as LGHNA and CDR2 as YSLEER. CDR3 length: 16 residues. V was cut by 0 bases and J by 4 bases, with 13 bases left in between. DNA for the CDR3: TGCGCCAGCAGCCAAGATCGGGATAAAGGAAATCAGCCCCAGCATTTT. This gives the protein CASSQDRDKGNQPQHF.

The gene calls are TRBV11-2 and TRBJ2-2, with 9 bases that match TRBD1. This CDR3 contains 16 residues. V lost 7 bases to trimming and J lost 4 bases; unmatched junction nucleotides: 10. Germline lookup yields CDR1 SGHAT and CDR2 FQNNGV. The CDR3: CASTLTGGGGTGELFF. In DNA form, the CDR3 reads TGTGCCAGCACTCTGACAGGGGGAGGGGGCACCGGGGAGCTGTTTTTT.

The chain employs TRBV5-1 and TRBJ2-5; 7 bases fit TRBD2. V gave up 2 bases and J gave up 5 bases; unmatched junction bases: 9. CDR3 length: 15 residues. The germline V gene encodes CDR1 SGHRS and CDR2 YFSETQ. The CDR3 region is CASSFLGGGGETQYF. CDR3 DNA sequence: TGCGCCAGCAGCTTCCTAGGCGGGGGAGGTGAGACCCAGTACTTC.

The V call is TRBV18, the J call TRBJ2-7, with TRBD2 as a possible D gene (5 bases). Trimming cost V 3 bases and J 7 bases, with 7 bases left between them. Germline lookup yields CDR1 KGHSH and CDR2 LQKENI. CDR3 length: 11 amino acids. CDR3 bases: TGTGCCAGCTCACCCGGGGAGGAGCAGTACTTC. Translated: CASSPGEEQYF.

V gene TRBV7-3 combines with J gene TRBJ2-3, with 8 bases matching TRBD2. The CDR3 is made up of 14 amino acids. The germline CDR1 and CDR2 sequences are SGHTA and FQGTGA. V was pared by 5 bases and J by 2 bases, with 3 bases of the junction left unmatched. The CDR3 DNA follows: TGTGCCAGCAGCCGGGAGGGAGTCACAGATACGCAGTATTTT. It is translated as CASSREGVTDTQYF.

The J gene is TRBJ1-1, the V gene TRBV6-5, with unresolved D. Germline V CDR1 and CDR2: MNHEY, SVGAGI. Trimming shortened V by 5 bases and J by 0 bases, and 10 bases separated the two germline ends. The CDR3 is 14 residues long. The CDR3 DNA reads TGTGCCAGCAGTCCCAGGCCCATGAACACTGAAGCTTTCTTT. It is translated as CASSPRPMNTEAFF.

V usage is TRBV7-2 and J usage is TRBJ2-3, with D unresolved. The CDR3 runs 12 residues. The V gene lost 6 bases and the J gene lost 4 bases, with 8 bases spanning the gap. Germline loops: CDR1 SGHTA, CDR2 FQGNSA. The CDR3 region is CASSTTADTQYF. CDR3 sequence (DNA): TGTGCCAGCAGTACTACTGCAGATACGCAGTATTTT.

On this clone: The junction differs from germline at one of its ends, possibly a read error. V and J are TRBV2 and TRBJ2-7; D is possibly TRBD1 (7 bases). The CDR3 covers 13 residues. The germline gives CDR1 SNHLY, CDR2 FYNNEI. In DNA form, the CDR3 reads TGTGCAAGCACCCCAGGGGGGCTCTACGAGCAGTACTTC. This sequence encodes CASTPGGLYEQYF.

CDR3 amino acids: CASSLALRELFF. Here the CDR3 DNA reads TGTGCCAGCAGCTTAGCCCTCCGGGAGCTGTTTTTT. The genes are TRBV7-9 and TRBJ2-2; D not certain. V was pared by 0 bases and J by 9 bases, with 5 bases between. CDR1 SEHNR and CDR2 FQNEAQ come from the germline V gene (reference sequence). This CDR3 region has 12 residues.